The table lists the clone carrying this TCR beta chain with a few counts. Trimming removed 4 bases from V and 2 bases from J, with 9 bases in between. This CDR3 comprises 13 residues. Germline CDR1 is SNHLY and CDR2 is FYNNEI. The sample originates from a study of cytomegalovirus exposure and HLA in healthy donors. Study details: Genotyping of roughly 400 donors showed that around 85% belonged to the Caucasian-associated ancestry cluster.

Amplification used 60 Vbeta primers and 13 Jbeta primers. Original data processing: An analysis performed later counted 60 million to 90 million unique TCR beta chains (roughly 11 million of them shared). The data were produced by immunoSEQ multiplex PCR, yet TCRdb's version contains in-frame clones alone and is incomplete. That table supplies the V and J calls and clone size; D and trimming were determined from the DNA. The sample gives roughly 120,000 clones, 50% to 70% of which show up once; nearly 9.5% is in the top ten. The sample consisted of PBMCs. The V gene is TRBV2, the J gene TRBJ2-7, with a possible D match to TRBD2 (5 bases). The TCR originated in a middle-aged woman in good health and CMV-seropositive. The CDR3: CASSASGPYEQYF. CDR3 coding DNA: TGTGCCAGCAGTGCCAGCGGTCCCTACGAGCAGTACTTC.